The subject of this entry is one T cell receptor beta chain. Its specificity is not known. The assay was run at survey level. Source study methods: Lowest detectable productive clonotype frequency was 2.59 x 10-5. Measured with immunoSEQ multiplex PCR; TCRdb has only the in-frame clones, and not every one. That table gives V, J and clone size, and the DNA gave D and trimming. The sample holds around 33,000 clones, roughly 80% seen once. This specimen comes from a study of STAT5B mutations in CD4+ large granular lymphocyte leukemia. Looking at the study overall: Among healthy donors, a particular HLA allele went with more CDR3 'QG' motifs. Study findings and constraints: TRBV06-family usage was enriched in top patient clones (8/27) versus controls (2/35).

The CDR3 runs to 16 residues. Trimming took 1 base from V and 5 from J; bases not matched to a gene: 8. The germline gives CDR1 MNHNS, CDR2 SASEGT. The material sequenced was CD4+ T cells from blood buffy coats. This receptor was taken from a human donor in good health. This chain joins TRBV6-1 and TRBJ2-5; 9 positions match TRBD1. CDR3 in amino acids: CASSEVVTGGRETQYF. CDR3 nucleotides: TGTGCCAGCAGTGAAGTAGTAACAGGGGGCCGTGAGACCCAGTACTTC.